This T cell receptor (beta chain) emerged from a study of PD-L1 blockade in urothelial cancer. Sequenced by immunoSEQ multiplex PCR; TCRdb stores in-frame clones only, minus some. The table shows under 95,000 clones, with 80% to 85% occurring only once. The time point denotes: pretreatment peripheral blood. J was trimmed by 14 bases and V by 0 bases; bases with no gene match: 9. The CDR3 totals 14 residues. The V gene's germline CDR1 is SGHNT and CDR2 YYREEE (reference sequence). V usage is TRBV5-4 and J usage is TRBJ1-3; the match to TRBD1 covers 9 bases. Material: PBMCs, obtained around atezolizumab (anti-PD-L1) treatment. The receptor comes from a woman aged 70-85 years with urothelial cancer. CDR3 in DNA: TGTGCCAGCAGCTTGGAAAATCCGGGACAGGGAGTATATTTT. It yields the protein CASSLENPGQGVYF.